Presented here are 10 T cell receptor beta chains from one specimen sequenced in a study of CD8+ T cells in alopecia areata. Extraction and reverse transcription of RNA yielded cDNA as the sequencing template. Using immunoSEQ multiplex PCR, the repertoire was profiled, and TCRdb retains in-frame clones only, with some absent. The sample yields around 250,000 clones, less than 80% seen once. The sample here was CD4+ T cells sorted from blood, taken at week 0. These receptors originate from a human donor with alopecia areata.

The chain carries TRBV25-1 and TRBJ1-2; possibly TRBD1 for D (6 bases). There are 15 residues in the CDR3. CDR1 and CDR2 (germline): MGHDK, SYGVNS. V lost 1 base and J lost 0, with 9 bases in between. The CDR3 nucleotides read TGTGCCAGCAGTGAATCGGACAGTGCTAACTATGGCTACACCTTC. Translation gives CASSESDSANYGYTF.

The chain carries TRBV30 and TRBJ2-5; D might be TRBD1 (6 bases). Germline-derived CDR1 and CDR2 are GTSNPN and SVGIG (reference sequence). Deletions cut 2 bases from V and 5 bases from J, with 12 bases between. The length of the CDR3 is 13 residues. CDR3 sequence: CAWSYRVTETQYF. CDR3 DNA sequence: TGTGCCTGGAGTTACAGGGTGACGGAGACCCAGTACTTC.

This clone was detected a few times. Distinct nucleotide sequences in the sample also encode this CDR3. The V call is TRBV30, the J call TRBJ2-2; possibly TRBD1 for D (5 bases). V was pared by 3 bases and J by 7 bases, with 21 bases between. The CDR3 runs 16 residues. The germline V gene encodes CDR1 GTSNPN and CDR2 SVGIG (reference sequence). The CDR3 sequence: CAWRFKLQGRVGELFF. CDR3 coding DNA: TGTGCCTGGAGATTTAAGTTGCAGGGTCGGGTCGGGGAGCTGTTTTTT.

The V gene is TRBV30, the J gene TRBJ1-1; no firm D call. Trimming cost V 2 bases and J 7 bases, with 8 bases left between them. There are 11 residues in the CDR3. Germline V gene data show CDR1 as GTSNPN and CDR2 as SVGIG (reference sequence). The CDR3 sequence is CAWSPFGEAFF. CDR3 in DNA: TGTGCCTGGAGTCCCTTTGGTGAAGCTTTCTTT. Full variable domain (rest looked up from reference TRBV30 and TRBJ1-1): SQTIHQWPATLVQPVGSPLSLECTVEGTSNPNLYWYRQAAGRGLQLLFYSVGIGQISSEVPQNLSASRPQDRQFILSSKKLLLSDSGFYLCAWSPFGEAFFGQGTRLTVV.

The V and J genes are TRBV29-1 and TRBJ2-5; D remains unclear. The ends were cut back, 4 bases at V and 3 bases at J, with 12 bases in the middle. This CDR3 spans 13 amino acids. CDR1 and CDR2 from the germline V gene are SQVTM and ANQGSEA. The CDR3 here is CSVVETPKETQYF. CDR3 coding DNA: TGCAGCGTTGTGGAGACACCAAAAGAGACCCAGTACTTC. The variable domain in full, with the rest retrieved from reference TRBV29-1 and TRBJ2-5, is SAVISQKPSRDICQRGTSLTIQCQVDSQVTMMFWYRQQPGQSLTLIATANQGSEATYESGFVIDKFPISRPNLTFSTLTVSNMSPEDSSIYLCSVVETPKETQYFGPGTRLLVL.

This clone was counted between two and nine times. V is TRBV7-9 and J is TRBJ2-7; TRBD1 agrees at 7 bases. The length of the CDR3 is 14 residues. Germline CDR1 SEHNR, CDR2 FQNEAQ (reference sequence). Trimming took 4 bases from V and 2 from J; bases not matched to a gene: 5. The DNA for the CDR3 is TGTGCCAGCAGCTCCCGACAGGGCACCTACGAGCAGTACTTC. Translation gives CASSSRQGTYEQYF.

The V gene is TRBV30, the J gene TRBJ1-2; D is unresolved. The CDR3 length is 12 residues. Trimming shortened V by 3 bases and J by 0 bases, and 5 bases separated the two germline ends. Germline assignment: CDR1 GTSNPN and CDR2 SVGIG (reference sequence). This chain's CDR3 is CAWRQSNYGYTF. The CDR3 nucleotides read TGTGCCTGGAGGCAGTCTAACTATGGCTACACCTTC.

This clone was seen repeatedly, ten times or more. The chain links TRBV2 to TRBJ2-2, with 7 nucleotides matching TRBD1. V trimming: 6 bases; J trimming: 0 bases; junction bases outside the gene matches: 4. CDR3 size: 15 residues. Germline loops: CDR1 SNHLY, CDR2 FYNNEI. The CDR3 region has the DNA TGTGCCAGCAGAGCCCAGGGGGCGAACACCGGGGAGCTGTTTTTT. Protein: CASRAQGANTGELFF.

The sample holds a few counts of this clone. V usage is TRBV29-1 and J usage is TRBJ2-5, with 9 nucleotides matching TRBD1. The CDR3 sequence is 13 residues long. V lost 5 bases to trimming and J lost 5 bases; unmatched junction nucleotides: 6. Germline CDR1 is SQVTM and CDR2 is ANQGSEA. The CDR3 coding sequence is TGCAGCGTTTCCCGGGACAGGGTGGAGACCCAGTACTTC. This codes for CSVSRDRVETQYF.

The chain employs TRBV6-1 and TRBJ1-1, with unresolved D. V lost 8 bases, J lost 1 base, and 8 bases lay in between. CDR1 MNHNS and CDR2 SASEGT come from the germline V gene. This CDR3 is 12 amino acids long. CDR3: CASRWQNTEAFF. The CDR3 DNA sequence: TGTGCCAGCCGATGGCAGAACACTGAAGCTTTCTTT.